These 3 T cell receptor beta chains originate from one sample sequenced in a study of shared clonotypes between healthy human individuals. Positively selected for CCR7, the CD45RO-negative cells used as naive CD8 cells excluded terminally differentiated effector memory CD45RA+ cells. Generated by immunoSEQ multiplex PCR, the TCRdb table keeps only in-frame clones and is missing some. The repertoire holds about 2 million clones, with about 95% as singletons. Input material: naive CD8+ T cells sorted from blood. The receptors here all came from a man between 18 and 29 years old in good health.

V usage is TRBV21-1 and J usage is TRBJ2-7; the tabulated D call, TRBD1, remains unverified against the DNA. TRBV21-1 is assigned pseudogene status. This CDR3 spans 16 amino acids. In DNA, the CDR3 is TGTGCCAGCAGCAAATATTCCGGGACAAGACTTTACGAGCAGTACTTC. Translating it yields CASSKYSGTRLYEQYF.

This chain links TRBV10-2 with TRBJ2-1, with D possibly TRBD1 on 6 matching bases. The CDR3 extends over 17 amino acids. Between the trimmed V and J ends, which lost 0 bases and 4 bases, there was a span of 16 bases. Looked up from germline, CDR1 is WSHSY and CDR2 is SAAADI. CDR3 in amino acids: CASSESWGLSVYNEQFF. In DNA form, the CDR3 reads TGCGCCAGCAGTGAGTCGTGGGGGCTGTCCGTTTACAATGAGCAGTTCTTC.

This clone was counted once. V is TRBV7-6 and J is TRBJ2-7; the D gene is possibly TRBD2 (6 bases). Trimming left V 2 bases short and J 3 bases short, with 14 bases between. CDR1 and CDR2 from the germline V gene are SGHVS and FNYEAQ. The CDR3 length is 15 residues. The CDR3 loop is CASSLTGTAGYEQYF. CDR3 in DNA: TGTGCCAGCAGCTTAACCGGGACTGCGGGCTACGAGCAGTACTTC.